This T cell receptor (beta chain) was obtained from a study of blood T cell repertoires in COVID-19 (dated by TCRdb to the early 2020s). Regarding the research as a whole: Collaborator samples came from the United States, Italy and Spain and covered acute and convalescent phases of COVID-19. The material from the prospective study consisted of cDNA or gDNA derived from T cells, B-cell-depleted T cells, or PBMCs. Subjects who had been exposed to COVID-19, were actively infected with it, or had recovered from it provided the deeply sampled blood TCRbeta repertoires that made up the dataset. A freely available public database, intended as a resource for researchers studying the immune response to SARS-CoV-2, is where the repertoires were released. Samples were obtained from the ongoing ImmuneRACE study (first 160 participants) and from over a thousand subjects provided by 6 global collaborators. The sample metadata nearly always contained a de-identified subject ID, COVID-19 status, age in years and sex. Where available, HLA class I and class II types were obtained from metadata supplied by the sample provider rather than from assay-based typing. The full study reports these points: The quantity of clinical and demographic metadata differed by source and by participant and was supplied without curation.

The CDR3 goes from the cysteine to the phenylalanine over 14 residues. Only the CDR3 portion is preserved as DNA: 42 bases, with reading frame beginning at the first base. V and J lose 2 bases and 0 bases, and a span of 7 bases separates them. According to the germline V gene, CDR1 reads SGHTA and CDR2 reads FQGTGA. Of note for this clone: It has no known antigen specificity. Per-base qualities were not stored, and no clone one base away is much larger.

Collaborating institutions collected whole blood in K2EDTA tubes following their own protocols. Collaborator samples were shipped for TCRbeta analysis as frozen whole blood, isolated PBMCs, or DNA extracted from either sample type. TCRbeta CDR3 regions were amplified from genomic DNA using the immunoSEQ Assay, a bias-controlled multiplex PCR. The original methods were these. The number of nucleated cells in each sample was estimated by amplification of reference gene primers within the assay. To quantify the absolute abundance of each unique TCRbeta CDR3 rearrangement, sequence reads were collapsed and filtered. For each sample, productive Simpson clonality was calculated as the square root of Simpson's diversity index over productive rearrangements. TCRdb holds this immuneACCESS table with in-frame rearrangements only. Some clones are missing; in checked studies, unresolved V genes explain under half, and the rest has no known cause. Clonal size and the V and J genes are those of that table, whereas D and trimming came from the DNA. This sample gives roughly 250,000 clones in total; roughly 79% of them show up just once. Clones ranked in the top ten supply about 3.2% of the sample.

What was sequenced was peripheral blood. The rearrangement combines TRBV7-3 with TRBJ1-1; the D gene identity is not certain. This TCR was recovered from a woman aged 60 to 75 with active or convalescent COVID-19. The sequence in DNA is TGTGCCAGCAGCTTATACAGCATGAACACTGAAGCTTTCTTT. This codes for CASSLYSMNTEAFF.